What follows describes a single T cell receptor beta chain. The antigen is undetermined. Primers included in the PCR were 60 Vbeta and 13 Jbeta primers. Produced via immunoSEQ multiplex PCR; TCRdb's table is partial and in-frame only. This repertoire shows under 200,000 clones, roughly 79% found once; its top ten account for approximately 2%. This record belongs to a study of cytomegalovirus exposure and HLA in healthy donors. About the study: Some 80 million unique TCRs from HLA-typed donors were held in an early data release.

Study-level points and caveats: Investigators reported approximately 150 TCR beta chains as tied to cytomegalovirus. Presence/absence results assume similar sequencing depth per donor, which may not hold.

Germline V gene lookup returns CDR1 SGHRS and CDR2 YFSETQ. The ends lost 3 bases at V and 0 bases at J; junction bases unmatched: 13. There are 18 residues in the CDR3. The material sequenced was PBMCs. This clonotype was obtained from a man aged 30-40 years in good health and CMV-seronegative. The chain couples TRBV5-1 to TRBJ1-2, with TRBD1 matching over 8 bases. CDR3 coding DNA: TGCGCCAGCAGCTCTTCTTGGGACAGGAATGATACTAACTATGGCTACACCTTC. Amino acid sequence: CASSSSWDRNDTNYGYTF. Full variable domain (remainder filled in from reference TRBV5-1 and TRBJ1-2): KAGVTQTPRYLIKTRGQQVTLSCSPISGHRSVSWYQQTPGQGLQFLFEYFSETQRNKGNFPGRFSGRQFSNSRSEMNVSTLELGDSALYLCASSSSWDRNDTNYGYTFGSGTRLTVV.